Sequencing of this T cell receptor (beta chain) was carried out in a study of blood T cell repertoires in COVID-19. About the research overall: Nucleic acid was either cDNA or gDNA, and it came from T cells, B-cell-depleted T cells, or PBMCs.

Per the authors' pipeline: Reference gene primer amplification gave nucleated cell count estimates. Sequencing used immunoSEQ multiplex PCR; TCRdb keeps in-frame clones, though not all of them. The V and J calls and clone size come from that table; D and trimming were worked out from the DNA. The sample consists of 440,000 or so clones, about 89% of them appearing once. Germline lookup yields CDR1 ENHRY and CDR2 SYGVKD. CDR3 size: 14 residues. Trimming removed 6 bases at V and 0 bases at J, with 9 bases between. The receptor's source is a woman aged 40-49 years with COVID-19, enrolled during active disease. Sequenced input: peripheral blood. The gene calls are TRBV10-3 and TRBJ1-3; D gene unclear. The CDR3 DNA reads TGTGCCATCAGGGAGATGAGCTCTGGAAACACCATATATTTT. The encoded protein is CAIREMSSGNTIYF.